This TCR beta chain derives from a study of cytomegalovirus exposure and HLA in healthy donors. As for the study in general: The approximately 120 validation repertoires, a later analysis reported, used the same platform as the approximately 700 first-cohort repertoires. Study-wide findings and caveats: Altogether, 160 or so TCR beta chains were recorded as cytomegalovirus-associated.

V was pared by 2 bases and J by 3 bases, with 15 bases between. CDR3 length equals 15 residues. Germline loops: CDR1 SGHDT, CDR2 YYEEEE. The donors were in the roughly 110-subject validation cohort; that cohort was separate from the roughly 680-subject first cohort. On this clone itself: Its specificity is unknown.

Sequencing used immunoSEQ multiplex PCR; TCRdb keeps in-frame clones, though not all of them. The sample comprises 200,000 to 300,000 clones, about 90% of which are singletons, and 12% rests with the top ten. The V call is TRBV5-6, the J call TRBJ2-7; D is unclear. The sample taken for sequencing was PBMCs. The clonotype comes from a man younger than 35 in good health and CMV-seropositive. For the CDR3, the DNA is TGTGCCAGCAGCTTTAGTCTGGGCGGAGACTACGAGCAGTACTTC. Translated: CASSFSLGGDYEQYF.